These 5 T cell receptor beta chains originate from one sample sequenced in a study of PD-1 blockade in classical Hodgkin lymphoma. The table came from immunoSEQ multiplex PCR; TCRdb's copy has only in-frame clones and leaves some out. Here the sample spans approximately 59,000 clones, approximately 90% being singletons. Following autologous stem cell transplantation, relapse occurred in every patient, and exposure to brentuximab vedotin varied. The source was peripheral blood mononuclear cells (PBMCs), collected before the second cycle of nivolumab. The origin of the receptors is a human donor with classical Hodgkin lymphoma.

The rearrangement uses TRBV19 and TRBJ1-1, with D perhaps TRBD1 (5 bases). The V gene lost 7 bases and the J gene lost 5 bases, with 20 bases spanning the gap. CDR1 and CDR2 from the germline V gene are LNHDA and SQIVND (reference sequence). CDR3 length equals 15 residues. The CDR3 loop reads CASNIGGGLGTEAFF. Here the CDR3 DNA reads TGTGCCAGTAATATCGGGGGAGGACTGGGGACTGAAGCTTTCTTT.

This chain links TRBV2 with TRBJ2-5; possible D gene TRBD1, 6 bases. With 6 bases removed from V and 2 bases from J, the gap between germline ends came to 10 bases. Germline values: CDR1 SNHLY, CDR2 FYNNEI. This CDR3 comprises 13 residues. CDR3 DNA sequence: TGTGCCAGCAGCTATGGACAGCAAGAGACCCAGTACTTC. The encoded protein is CASSYGQQETQYF.

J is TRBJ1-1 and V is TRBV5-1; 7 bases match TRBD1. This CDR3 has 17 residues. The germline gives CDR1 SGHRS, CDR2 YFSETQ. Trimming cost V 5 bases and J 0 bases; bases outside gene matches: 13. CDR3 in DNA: TGCGCCAGCAGAAAATTCTTACCGACAGGGATGAACACTGAAGCTTTCTTT. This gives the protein CASRKFLPTGMNTEAFF.

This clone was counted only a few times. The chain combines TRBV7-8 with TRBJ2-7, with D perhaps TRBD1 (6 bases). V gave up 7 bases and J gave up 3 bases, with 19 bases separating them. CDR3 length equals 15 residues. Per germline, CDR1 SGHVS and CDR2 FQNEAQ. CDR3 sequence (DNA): TGTGCCAGCACCCAATTGGACAGCCCAAACTACGAGCAGTACTTC. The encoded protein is CASTQLDSPNYEQYF.

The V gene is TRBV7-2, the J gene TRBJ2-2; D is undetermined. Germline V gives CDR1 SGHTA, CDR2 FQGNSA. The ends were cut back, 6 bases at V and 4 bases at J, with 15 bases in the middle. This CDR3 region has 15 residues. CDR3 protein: CASSRTGGRTGELFF. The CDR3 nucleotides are TGTGCCAGCAGTCGGACGGGCGGACGCACCGGGGAGCTGTTTTTT.